This paragraph covers one T cell receptor beta chain sequence. The entry originates in a study of control samples from healthy donors and cancer patients. The protocol was immunoSEQ multiplex PCR, while the TCRdb copy is restricted to in-frame clones and leaves out a portion. This table has 80,000 or so clones, 85% to 95% appearing once. CDR1 and CDR2 (germline): SGHRS, YFSETQ. The CDR3 consists of 15 residues. V shed 5 bases and J shed 0 bases, with 12 bases lying between them. The chain uses TRBV5-1 and TRBJ1-3; maybe TRBD1 (6 bases). The TCR comes from a middle-aged woman in good health. Sequenced input: blood. The CDR3 reads CASRQDSSSGNTIYF. As DNA, the CDR3 is TGCGCCAGCAGGCAGGACAGTTCCTCTGGAAACACCATATATTTT.